The 7 T cell receptor beta chains below were found in one sample sequenced in a study of blood T cell repertoires in COVID-19. Assay used: immunoSEQ multiplex PCR; TCRdb lists only in-frame clones, some missing. The table records almost 90,000 clones, 88% of them present only once. The sequenced material came from peripheral blood. Receptors were obtained from an older man with acute or convalescent COVID-19.

The rearrangement links TRBV7-8 to TRBJ1-5; D is undetermined. V was clipped by 0 bases and J by 7 bases, with 7 bases between them. Germline CDR1 SGHVS, CDR2 FQNEAQ. The CDR3 contains 13 residues. CDR3 loop: CASSLARGQPQHF. As DNA, the CDR3 is TGTGCCAGCAGCTTAGCGCGGGGACAGCCCCAGCATTTT.

The chain uses TRBV24-1 and TRBJ2-7; possibly TRBD1 for D (6 bases). Germline loops: CDR1 KGHDR, CDR2 SFDVKD. The V end was cut by 6 bases, the J end by 1 base, with 12 bases between. CDR3 length: 14 residues. DNA for the CDR3: TGTGCCACCAGTTCCAGGGGAAGGTCCTACGAGCAGTACTTC. It specifies CATSSRGRSYEQYF.

This rearrangement joins TRBV3-1 (or the pseudogene TRBV3-2) to TRBJ1-2, with a possible D match to TRBD1 (6 bases). Per the germline V gene, CDR1 is LGHDT and CDR2 is YNNKEL (reference sequence). This CDR3 contains 12 residues. Trimming took off 1 base at V and 7 bases at J, with 7 bases between the two ends. Here the CDR3 reads CASSQGTAGYTF. In nucleotides, the CDR3 is TGTGCCAGCAGCCAAGGGACAGCTGGCTACACCTTC.

V usage is TRBV3-1 (or the pseudogene TRBV3-2) and J usage is TRBJ2-7; no clear D gene. The CDR3 length is 14 residues. V was cut by 4 bases and J by 5 bases, with 15 bases left in between. Germline assignment: CDR1 LGHDT and CDR2 YNNKEL (reference sequence). CDR3 in amino acids: CASSRPGSLNEQYF. CDR3 coding DNA: TGTGCCAGCAGCCGACCGGGTTCGTTAAACGAGCAGTACTTC.

The chain has TRBV24-1 and TRBJ2-1; 8 nucleotides line up with TRBD2. V shed 4 bases and J 1 base; nucleotides not matched to a gene: 11. Per germline, CDR1 KGHDR and CDR2 SFDVKD. The CDR3 length is 18 residues. CDR3 sequence: CATSDPGASGPSYNEQFF. The CDR3 bases are TGTGCCACCAGTGACCCCGGGGCTAGCGGGCCTTCCTACAATGAGCAGTTCTTC.

This chain links TRBV6-5 with TRBJ2-3; TRBD2 might be the D (5 bases). Germline CDR1 and CDR2: MNHEY and SVGAGI. This CDR3 has 15 residues. Trimming removed 10 bases from V and 6 bases from J, with 23 bases in between. Here the CDR3 DNA reads TGTGCCACCCAGCGGATGACCTCGCCGGGGGATACGCAGTATTTT. Its protein product is CATQRMTSPGDTQYF.

This chain joins TRBV9 and TRBJ1-1; tentatively, D is TRBD1 (6 bases). CDR3 size: 14 residues. Germline V gene data show CDR1 as SGDLS and CDR2 as YYNGEE. V shed 0 bases and J shed 6 bases, with 12 bases lying between them. In nucleotides, the CDR3 is TGTGCCAGCAGCGTAGGGTCGGGGGGCTCTGAAGCTTTCTTT. Its translation: CASSVGSGGSEAFF.